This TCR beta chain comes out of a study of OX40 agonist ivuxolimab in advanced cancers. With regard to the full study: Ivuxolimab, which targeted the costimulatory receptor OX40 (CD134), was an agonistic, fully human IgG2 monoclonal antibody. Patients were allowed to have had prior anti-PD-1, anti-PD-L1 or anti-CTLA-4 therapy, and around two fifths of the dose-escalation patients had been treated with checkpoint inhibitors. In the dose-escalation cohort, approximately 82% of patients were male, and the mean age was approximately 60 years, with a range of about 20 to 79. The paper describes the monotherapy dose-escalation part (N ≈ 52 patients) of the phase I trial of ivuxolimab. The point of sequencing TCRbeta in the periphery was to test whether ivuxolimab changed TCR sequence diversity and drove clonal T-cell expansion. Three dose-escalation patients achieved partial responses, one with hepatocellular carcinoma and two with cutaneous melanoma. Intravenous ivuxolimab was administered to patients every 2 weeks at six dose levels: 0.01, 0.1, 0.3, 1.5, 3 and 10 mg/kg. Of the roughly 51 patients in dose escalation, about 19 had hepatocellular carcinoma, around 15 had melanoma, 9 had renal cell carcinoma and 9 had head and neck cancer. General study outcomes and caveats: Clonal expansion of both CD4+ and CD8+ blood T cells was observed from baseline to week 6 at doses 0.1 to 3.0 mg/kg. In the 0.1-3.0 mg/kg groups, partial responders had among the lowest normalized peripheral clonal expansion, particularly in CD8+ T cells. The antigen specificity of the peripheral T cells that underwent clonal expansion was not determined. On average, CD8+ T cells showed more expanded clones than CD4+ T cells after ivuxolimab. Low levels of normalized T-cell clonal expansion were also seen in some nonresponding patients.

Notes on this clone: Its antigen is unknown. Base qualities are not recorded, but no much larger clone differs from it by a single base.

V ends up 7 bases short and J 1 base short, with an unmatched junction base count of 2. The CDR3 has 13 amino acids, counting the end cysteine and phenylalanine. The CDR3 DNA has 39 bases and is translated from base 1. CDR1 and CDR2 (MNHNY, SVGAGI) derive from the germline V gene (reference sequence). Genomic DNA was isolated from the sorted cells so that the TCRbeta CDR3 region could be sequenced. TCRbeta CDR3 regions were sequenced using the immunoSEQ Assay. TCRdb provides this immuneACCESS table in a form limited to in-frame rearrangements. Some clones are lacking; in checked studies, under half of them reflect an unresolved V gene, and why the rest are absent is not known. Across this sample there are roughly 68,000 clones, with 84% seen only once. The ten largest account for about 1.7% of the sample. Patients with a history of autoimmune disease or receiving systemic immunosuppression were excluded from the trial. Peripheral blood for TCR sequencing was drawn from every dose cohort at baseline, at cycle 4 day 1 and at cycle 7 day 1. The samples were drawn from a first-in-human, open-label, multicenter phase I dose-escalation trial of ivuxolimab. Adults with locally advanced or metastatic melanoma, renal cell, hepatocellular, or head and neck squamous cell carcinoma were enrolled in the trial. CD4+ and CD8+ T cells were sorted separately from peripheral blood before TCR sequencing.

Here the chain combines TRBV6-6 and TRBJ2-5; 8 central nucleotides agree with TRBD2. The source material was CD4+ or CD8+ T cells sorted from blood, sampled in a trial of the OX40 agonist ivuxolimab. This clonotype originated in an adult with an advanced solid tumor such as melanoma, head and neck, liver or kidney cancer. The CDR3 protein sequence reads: CASKTSGQETQYF. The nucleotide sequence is TGTGCCAGCAAAACTAGCGGCCAAGAGACCCAGTACTTC.